This TCR beta chain is drawn from a study of cytomegalovirus exposure and HLA in healthy donors. The primer mix had 60 Vbeta and 13 Jbeta primers. TCRdb keeps only in-frame clones here, not all; method: immunoSEQ multiplex PCR. Of approximately 100,000 clones listed, approximately 71% are singletons. The CDR3 length is 15 residues. Between the trimmed V and J ends, which lost 2 bases and 3 bases, there was a span of 14 bases. From germline, CDR1 is SGHNT and CDR2 YYREEE (reference sequence). Sequenced: PBMCs. This receptor was identified in a middle-aged man in good health and CMV-seronegative. The chain couples TRBV5-4 to TRBJ1-2; TRBD1 might be the D (5 bases). The CDR3 here is CASSLWGVPHYGYTF. Written as DNA, the CDR3 is TGTGCCAGCAGCTTATGGGGGGTGCCGCACTATGGCTACACCTTC.